The rows below give T cell receptor beta chains drawn from one sample of a study of blood T cell repertoires in COVID-19. Assay used: immunoSEQ multiplex PCR; TCRdb lists only in-frame clones, some missing. The table shows under 85,000 clones, with 80% to 90% occurring only once. The sequenced sample consisted of peripheral blood. Every receptor here comes from an elderly man with active or convalescent COVID-19. The CDR3 runs from the conserved cysteine through the conserved F or W. D genes are given only for firm matches. Some rows have no size entry. The others give once, few or many, or a class for an expanded clone.

V	D	size	J	DNA	CDR3
TRBV6-2/TRBV6-3	TRBD2	few	TRBJ2-7	TGTGCCAGCAGTTCTCGGACTAGCCCCCCGCCCTACGAGCAGTACTTC	CASSSRTSPPPYEQYF
TRBV29-1	TRBD1	NA	TRBJ1-3	TGCAGCGTGGGACAGGCCTCTGGAAACACCATATATTTT	CSVGQASGNTIYF
TRBV11-2	NA	once	TRBJ1-2	TGTGCCAGCAGCCTAGGTTACAATAACTATGGCTACACCTTC	CASSLGYNNYGYTF
TRBV10-3	NA	NA	TRBJ1-1	TGTGCCATCAGTGTTGGCTCTCAGAACACTGAAGCTTTCTTT	CAISVGSQNTEAFF
TRBV11-2	TRBD1	NA	TRBJ2-7	TGTGCCAGCAGCTCCCCGGGGGACAGGGGGTCCTACGAGCAGTACTTC	CASSSPGDRGSYEQYF
TRBV18	NA	NA	TRBJ2-7	TGTGCCAGCTCACCGGGAGACGAGCAGTACTTC	CASSPGDEQYF
TRBV7-2	NA	NA	TRBJ1-5	TGTGCCAGCAGCCGCACAGGGACCTCTCAGCCCCAGCATTTT	CASSRTGTSQPQHF
TRBV5-1	TRBD2	NA	TRBJ2-7	TGCGCCAGCAGTCAGCGGGAGGGCTACGAGCAGTACTTC	CASSQREGYEQYF
TRBV28	TRBD2	NA	TRBJ2-7	TGTGCCAGCAGTTTCCTGGGACTAGCGGGGGAATTC	CASSFLGLAGEF
TRBV29-1	NA	NA	TRBJ1-1	TGCAGCGTTGAAGTACCCCCCGGGGGATACACTGAAGCTTTCTTT	CSVEVPPGGYTEAFF
TRBV28	TRBD1	once	TRBJ2-1	TGTGCCAGCCGGGGACAGTCCTACAATGAGCAGTTCTTC	CASRGQSYNEQFF
TRBV7-8	NA	NA	TRBJ1-6	TGTGCCAGCAGCTCGGGGTGGTCACCCCTCCACTTT	CASSSGWSPLHF
TRBV7-9	NA	NA	TRBJ1-2	TGTGCCAGCAGCCCTAAGGACTACCCCGCTCCATATGGCTACACCTTC	CASSPKDYPAPYGYTF
TRBV5-4	NA	NA	TRBJ1-5	TGTGCCAGCTGCCGATATCTACAGCGCAATCAGCCCCAGCATTTT	CASCRYLQRNQPQHF
TRBV13	TRBD2	NA	TRBJ2-7	TGTGCCAGCAGCTTAGGAGATGGGACTAGCCCCTACGAGCAGTACTTC	CASSLGDGTSPYEQYF
TRBV3-1/TRBV3-2	NA	NA	TRBJ1-4	TGTGCCAGCAGCCAAGGCCAAACTTTTGCAACTAATGAAAAACTGTTTTTT	CASSQGQTFATNEKLFF
TRBV3-1/TRBV3-2	NA	NA	TRBJ1-3	TGTGCCAGCAGCCCAAGACAGGCCACCTCTGGAAACACCATATATTTT	CASSPRQATSGNTIYF